These T cell receptor beta chains were read from a single sample in a study of cytomegalovirus exposure and HLA in healthy donors. Method: immunoSEQ multiplex PCR; TCRdb's copy keeps in-frame clones and lacks some. Of about 300,000 clones in the sample, approximately 90% were seen once. What was sequenced was PBMCs. Receptor source: a woman aged 18-30 years in good health and CMV-seronegative. The CDR3 runs from the conserved cysteine through the conserved F or W. D genes are given only for firm matches. Size values are once, few and many counts, or a class for expanded clones, and some rows have none.

TRBJ1-4,TRBD1,-,TRBV28,CASRLPPGQGGNEKLFF,TGTGCCAGCAGGCTGCCCCCGGGACAGGGAGGGAATGAAAAACTGTTTTTT
TRBJ2-1,TRBD2,few,TRBV30,CAWSVLAGGNEQFF,TGTGCCTGGAGTGTACTAGCGGGAGGCAATGAGCAGTTCTTC
TRBJ2-3,TRBD1,-,TRBV5-1,CASSITGTGLLDTQYF,TGCGCCAGCAGCATCACCGGGACAGGGCTTTTAGATACGCAGTATTTT
TRBJ2-7,TRBD2,-,TRBV5-1,CASGNSGPSYEQYF,TGCGCCAGCGGAAATAGCGGGCCCTCCTACGAGCAGTACTTC
TRBJ1-2,-,-,TRBV7-2,CASSLAQLANYGYTF,TGTGCCAGCAGCTTAGCGCAACTCGCGAACTATGGCTACACCTTC
TRBJ2-2,-,once,TRBV11-2,CASSLMRGTGELFF,TGTGCCAGCAGCTTAATGAGAGGGACCGGGGAGCTGTTTTTT
TRBJ2-7,TRBD1,-,TRBV27,CASSPDRVREQYF,TGTGCCAGCAGTCCTGACAGGGTGCGGGAGCAGTACTTC
TRBJ1-2,-,few,TRBV9,CASSVQGSANYGYTF,TGTGCCAGCAGCGTTCAGGGGTCCGCTAACTATGGCTACACCTTC
TRBJ2-1,TRBD2,-,TRBV7-3,CASSLLPSGRVEDEQFF,TGTGCCAGCAGCTTACTCCCTAGCGGGAGAGTAGAAGATGAGCAGTTCTTC
TRBJ2-2,TRBD2,-,TRBV11-2,CASSSLGGGNTGELFF,TGTGCCAGCAGCTCGCTAGGCGGGGGAAACACCGGGGAGCTGTTTTTT
TRBJ2-1,TRBD1,-,TRBV2,CAVQNQGVSLNEQFF,TGTGCCGTTCAGAACCAGGGGGTTTCTCTCAATGAGCAGTTCTTC